The 3 T cell receptor beta chains below were found in one sample sequenced in a study of beta chain features in type 1 diabetes. The study reverse transcribed the entire isolated RNA, so it sequenced expressed TCRB transcripts. Generated by immunoSEQ multiplex PCR, the TCRdb table keeps only in-frame clones and is missing some. The top ten clones hold roughly 0.04% of a sample with 400,000 to 450,000 clones, approximately 14% of them seen once. Material for sequencing was naive CD4+ T cells from blood. The receptors stem from a man aged 30 to 39 in good health.

In its sample, this clone was seen a few times. V gene TRBV7-8 combines with J gene TRBJ2-7; the D gene is possibly TRBD2 (6 bases). Germline values: CDR1 SGHVS, CDR2 FQNEAQ. The CDR3 is 13 residues long. CDR3 sequence: CASGLAQTYEQYV. The CDR3 DNA reads as TGTGCAAGCGGCCTAGCGCAGACCTACGAGCAGTACGTC.

The chain is built from TRBV2 and TRBJ2-1; 8 nucleotides line up with TRBD2. CDR3 length: 14 residues. Germline V CDR1 and CDR2: SNHLY, FYNNEI. The V segment lost 11 bases and the J segment 4 bases; nucleotides outside the gene matches: 10. In DNA form, the CDR3 reads TGTGCCGCGCACGGGACTAGAAATTACAATGAGCAGTTCTTC. Translating gives CAAHGTRNYNEQFF.

Regarding this clone: At the DNA level, this CDR3 is encoded by other sequences in the same sample as well. The gene calls are TRBV7-9 and TRBJ1-4; D remains unclear. Per germline, CDR1 SEHNR and CDR2 FQNEAQ (reference sequence). Trimming shortened V by 5 bases and J by 7 bases, and 2 bases separated the two germline ends. The CDR3 covers 10 residues. CDR3 sequence: CASSGEKLFF. In DNA, the CDR3 is TGTGCCAGCAGCGGTGAAAAACTGTTTTTT.